This T cell receptor beta chain was documented in a study of beta chain features in type 1 diabetes. Study at large: Age, gender and cell yields were alike across patients and healthy donors. Sorted cells numbering around 100,000,000 were examined across all samples.

Concerning this clone: Its cognate antigen is unknown.

Trimming removed 4 bases from V and 11 bases from J, with 20 bases in between. The CDR3 is made up of 14 amino acids. From germline, CDR1 is SGHTA and CDR2 FQGNSA. Researchers reported sorting CD4+ naive, central memory, regulatory and stem cell-like memory cells via CD45RO/CCR7/CD25/CD127/CD95/CD27. cDNA synthesis used the whole RNA isolate, giving expressed TCRB sequences. Sequencing used immunoSEQ multiplex PCR; TCRdb keeps in-frame clones, though not all of them. This sample has over 200,000 clones, with approximately 10% found just once. Overall study results and limits: Among all four CD4+ subsets, Type 1 diabetes patients had TCRB CDR3s that were moderately but significantly shorter.

The sample consisted of naive CD4+ T cells from blood. The chain recombines TRBV7-2 with TRBJ1-2; tentatively, D is TRBD1 (6 bases). The receptor comes from a young man with type 1 diabetes. CDR3 region: CASSSTGSVGGYTF. CDR3 nucleotides: TGTGCCAGCAGCTCAACAGGGAGCGTCGGCGGGTACACCTTC.